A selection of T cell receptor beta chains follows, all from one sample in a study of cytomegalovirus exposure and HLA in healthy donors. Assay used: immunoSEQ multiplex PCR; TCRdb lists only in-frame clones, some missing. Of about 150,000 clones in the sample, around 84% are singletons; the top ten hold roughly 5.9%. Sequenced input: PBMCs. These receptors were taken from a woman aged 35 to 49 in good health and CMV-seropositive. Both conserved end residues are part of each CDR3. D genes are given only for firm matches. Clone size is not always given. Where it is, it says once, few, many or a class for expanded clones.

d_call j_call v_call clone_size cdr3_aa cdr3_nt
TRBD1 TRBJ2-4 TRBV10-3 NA CAISEGDRVAKNIQYF TGTGCCATCAGTGAGGGGGACAGAGTAGCCAAAAACATTCAGTACTTC
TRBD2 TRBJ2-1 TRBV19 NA CASSISGLYNEQFF TGTGCCAGTAGTATTAGCGGGCTCTACAATGAGCAGTTCTTC
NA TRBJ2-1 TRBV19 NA CASTSGNLFSDNEQFF TGTGCCAGTACTTCAGGGAACTTATTCTCGGACAATGAGCAGTTCTTC
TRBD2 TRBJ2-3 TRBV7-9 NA CASSPGTISTDTQYF TGTGCCAGCAGCCCGGGGACTATAAGCACAGATACGCAGTATTTT
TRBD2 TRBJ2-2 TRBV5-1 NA CASSLMAGESGELFF TGCGCCAGCAGCTTGATGGCGGGAGAGTCCGGGGAGCTGTTTTTT
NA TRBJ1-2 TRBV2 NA CASTSSGGYTF TGTGCCAGCACCTCATCCGGTGGCTACACCTTC
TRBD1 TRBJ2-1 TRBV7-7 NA CASSARTGEGEQFF TGTGCTAGCAGCGCCAGGACAGGGGAGGGTGAGCAGTTCTTC
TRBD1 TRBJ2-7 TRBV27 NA CASREPGQGGGEQYF TGTGCCAGCAGGGAACCGGGACAGGGGGGCGGAGAGCAGTACTTC
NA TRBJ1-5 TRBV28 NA CASRRPLGGQPQHF TGTGCCAGCCGCCGCCCACTAGGAGGTCAGCCCCAGCATTTT
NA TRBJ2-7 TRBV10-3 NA CAIGGFLSYEQYF TGTGCCATCGGGGGGTTCCTATCCTACGAGCAGTACTTC
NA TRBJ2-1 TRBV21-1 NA CASSHLRCDSSSYNEQFF TGTGCCAGCAGCCACCTGCGATGTGACAGCAGCTCCTACAATGAGCAGTTCTTC
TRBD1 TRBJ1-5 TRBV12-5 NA CASGLGDRLNQPQHF TGTGCTAGTGGTTTGGGGGACAGGCTCAATCAGCCCCAGCATTTT
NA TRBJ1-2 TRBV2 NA CASRLQGSQGYTF TGTGCCAGCAGATTACAGGGATCGCAGGGCTACACCTTC
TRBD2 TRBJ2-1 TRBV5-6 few CASSGTSGRACGQFF TGTGCCAGCAGCGGGACTAGCGGGAGGGCCTGTGGGCAGTTCTTC
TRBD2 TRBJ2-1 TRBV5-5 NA CASSRAGGSSGNEQFF TGTGCCAGCAGCAGAGCGGGAGGGAGTTCCGGAAATGAGCAGTTCTTC
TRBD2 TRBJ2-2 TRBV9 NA CASSPLRGRGGGELFF TGTGCCAGCAGCCCCCTTCGCGGGAGGGGGGGCGGGGAGCTGTTTTTT
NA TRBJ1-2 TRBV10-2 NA CASSAREIYGYTF TGCGCCAGCAGTGCGAGAGAGATCTATGGCTACACCTTC
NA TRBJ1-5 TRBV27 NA CASSHRAGNQPQHF TGTGCCAGCAGTCACAGGGCTGGCAATCAGCCCCAGCATTTT
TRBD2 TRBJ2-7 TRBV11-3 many CASSLWSGSHEQYF TGTGCCAGCAGCTTATGGAGCGGGAGTCACGAGCAGTACTTC
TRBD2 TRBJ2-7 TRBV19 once CASSILAGYYEQYF TGTGCCAGTAGTATACTAGCGGGCTACTACGAGCAGTACTTC
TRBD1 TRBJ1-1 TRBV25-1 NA CASSDRGRRGTEAFF TGTGCCAGCAGTGATAGGGGGCGAAGGGGCACTGAAGCTTTCTTT
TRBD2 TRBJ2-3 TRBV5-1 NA CASSLPSGSLTDTQYF TGCGCCAGCAGCCTCCCTAGCGGGAGCTTAACAGATACGCAGTATTTT
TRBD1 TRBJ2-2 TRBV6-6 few CASSPGQGNTGELFF TGTGCCAGCAGTCCAGGACAGGGAAACACCGGGGAGCTGTTTTTT
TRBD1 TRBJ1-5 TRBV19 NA CASSRGQYSNQPQHF TGTGCCAGTTCGAGGGGACAGTATAGCAATCAGCCCCAGCATTTT
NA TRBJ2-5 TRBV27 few CASSPYTGQETQYF TGTGCCAGCAGTCCCTACACGGGTCAAGAGACCCAGTACTTC
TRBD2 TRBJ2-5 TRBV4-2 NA CASSQVDLGGRKQETQYF TGTGCCAGCAGCCAAGTCGACCTTGGCGGGAGGAAGCAAGAGACCCAGTACTTC
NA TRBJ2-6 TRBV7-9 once CASSLGTMGANVLTF TGTGCCAGCAGCTTAGGTACAATGGGGGCCAACGTCCTGACTTTC
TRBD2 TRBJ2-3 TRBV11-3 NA CASSLGGLARTRPTDTQYF TGTGCCAGCAGCTTAGGGGGACTAGCGAGGACTAGGCCAACAGATACGCAGTATTTT
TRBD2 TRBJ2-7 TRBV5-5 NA CASSSSLAVAYEQYF TGTGCCAGCAGCTCCAGCCTAGCGGTAGCCTACGAGCAGTACTTC
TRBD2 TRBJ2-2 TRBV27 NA CASSSGGLAGTGELFF TGTGCCAGCAGCTCGGGAGGACTAGCGGGGACCGGGGAGCTGTTTTTT
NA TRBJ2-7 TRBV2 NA CASSEVWARSYEQYF TGTGCCAGCAGTGAAGTATGGGCCAGGTCCTACGAGCAGTACTTC
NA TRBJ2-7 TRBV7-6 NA CASTVPCPRYEQYF TGTGCCAGCACCGTCCCGTGTCCGAGATACGAGCAGTACTTC
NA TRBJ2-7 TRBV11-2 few CASSLGPGSAWYEQYF TGTGCCAGCAGCCTTGGACCGGGATCCGCCTGGTACGAGCAGTACTTC
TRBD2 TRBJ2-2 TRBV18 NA CASSPLRESTGELFF TGTGCCAGCTCACCACTGCGGGAGAGCACCGGGGAGCTGTTTTTT
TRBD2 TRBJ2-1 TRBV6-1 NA CASSEPGLASFGEQFF TGTGCCAGCAGTGAACCGGGACTAGCGAGTTTTGGTGAGCAGTTCTTC
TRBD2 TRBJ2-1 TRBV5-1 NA CASSFASGSNEQFF TGCGCCAGCAGCTTTGCTAGCGGGAGTAATGAGCAGTTCTTC
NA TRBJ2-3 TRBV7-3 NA CASSLSGYDTQYF TGTGCCAGCAGCTTAAGCGGTTACGATACGCAGTATTTT
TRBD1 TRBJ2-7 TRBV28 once CASSSTGGSYEQYF TGTGCCAGCAGTTCTACAGGGGGCAGCTACGAGCAGTACTTC
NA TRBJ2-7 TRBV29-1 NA CSVQVRSEQYF TGCAGCGTTCAAGTGAGGAGCGAGCAGTACTTC
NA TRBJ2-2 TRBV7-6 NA CASSPQATGNTGELFF TGTGCCAGCAGCCCCCAGGCTACAGGGAACACCGGGGAGCTGTTTTTT
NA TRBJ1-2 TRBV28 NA CASSRVRRDSIGGYTF TGTGCCAGCAGCAGGGTCCGGCGCGATTCAATAGGGGGCTACACCTTC
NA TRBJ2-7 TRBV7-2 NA CASSLGPGPYEQYF TGTGCCAGCAGCTTAGGCCCAGGGCCCTACGAGCAGTACTTC
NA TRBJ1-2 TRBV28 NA CASRTTGWGYGYTF TGTGCCAGCAGGACTACAGGGTGGGGCTATGGCTACACCTTC
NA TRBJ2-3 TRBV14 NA CASSQGGGGRRTDTQYF TGTGCCAGCAGCCAAGGAGGGGGCGGGAGGCGGACAGATACGCAGTATTTT
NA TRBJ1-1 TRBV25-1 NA CASSEDPGDTEAFF TGTGCCAGCAGCGAGGACCCCGGGGACACTGAAGCTTTCTTT
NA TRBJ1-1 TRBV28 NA CATSATRTEAFF TGTGCCACCTCTGCCACGAGGACTGAAGCTTTCTTT
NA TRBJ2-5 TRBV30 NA CALGGETSQETQYF TGTGCCCTGGGAGGAGAGACCTCCCAAGAGACCCAGTACTTC
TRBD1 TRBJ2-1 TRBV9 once CASSRQGAGNNEQFF TGTGCCAGCAGTAGACAGGGGGCAGGGAACAATGAGCAGTTCTTC
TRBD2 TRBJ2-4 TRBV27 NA CANLTSGKCWINMGAKNIQYF TGTGCCAACCTGACTAGCGGGAAATGTTGGATCAATATGGGGGCAAAAAACATTCAGTACTTC
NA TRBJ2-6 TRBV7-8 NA CASSVYRIISSGANVLTF TGTGCCAGCAGCGTCTACAGGATAATCTCCTCTGGGGCCAACGTCCTGACTTTC
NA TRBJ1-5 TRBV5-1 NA CASSLGGKHQPQHF TGCGCCAGCAGCTTAGGAGGGAAGCATCAGCCCCAGCATTTT
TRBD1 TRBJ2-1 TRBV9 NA CASSGQGTAYNEQFF TGTGCCAGCAGCGGACAGGGGACAGCCTACAATGAGCAGTTCTTC
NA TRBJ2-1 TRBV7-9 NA CASSPQGGREGRNEQFF TGTGCCAGCAGCCCACAGGGCGGCCGGGAAGGCCGCAATGAGCAGTTCTTC
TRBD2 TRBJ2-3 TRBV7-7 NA CASSPGGSTDTQYF TGTGCCAGCAGCCCGGGGGGTAGCACAGATACGCAGTATTTT
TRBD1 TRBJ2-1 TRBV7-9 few CASSRGQTQVF TGTGCCAGCAGCAGGGGACAGACTCAAGTCTTC
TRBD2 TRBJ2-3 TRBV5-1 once CASRSNSGSTDTQYF TGCGCCAGCAGGAGTAATAGCGGGAGCACAGATACGCAGTATTTT
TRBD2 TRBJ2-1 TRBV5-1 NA CASSPGGSAYNEQFF TGCGCCAGCAGCCCAGGCGGGAGTGCATACAATGAGCAGTTCTTC
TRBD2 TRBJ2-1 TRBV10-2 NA CASSERQLSAGVNEQFF TGCGCCAGCAGTGAGAGGCAACTCTCGGCGGGAGTCAATGAGCAGTTCTTC
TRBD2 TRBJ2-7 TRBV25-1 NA CASSDWDRTSGSLYEQYF TGTGCCAGCAGTGACTGGGACAGAACTAGCGGGAGTCTCTACGAGCAGTACTTC
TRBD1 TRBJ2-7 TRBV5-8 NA CASSSAGGKSYEQYF TGTGCCAGCAGTTCCGCAGGGGGCAAGTCCTACGAGCAGTACTTC